This TCR beta chain was sequenced during a study of blood T cells in healthy people across ages. In this sample, this clonotype turned up a few times. What it binds is not known. The CDR3 consists of 15 residues. Germline V CDR1 and CDR2: LNHDA, SQIVND (reference sequence). A J-beta primer mix and a sample-barcoded 5' primer were used in a second PCR of about 7 to 12 cycles. TCRdb called the 5' RACE reads again in MiXCR, with one record for every CDR3 protein. The repertoire holds 550,000 to 600,000 distinct CDR3 sequences, with approximately 30% as singletons. The study, taken as a whole, reports: Because sorting was not performed, PBMCs prevented conclusive naive versus antigen-experienced comparison. CMV status of donors was unknown, possibly confounding expanded clonotype changes.

Sequences were obtained from blood. The origin of this receptor is a woman in her sixties or seventies in good health. This chain uses TRBV19 with TRBJ2-5; D ambiguous. The J call is in doubt because the DNA end fits TRBJ2-1 better. The CDR3 DNA follows: TGTGCCAGTAGTATGTGGACCTCGGGCTTAAATGAGCAGTTCTTC. This translates into CASSMWTSGLNEQFF.